A single sample is the source of the 10 T cell receptor beta chains below, sequenced in a study of esophageal squamous cell carcinoma under preoperative chemotherapy. As for time point: after preoperative PTX-NDP chemotherapy. TCRdb processed the PCR reads anew with MiXCR; each CDR3 protein has one entry. The sample lists about 32,000 distinct CDR3 sequences, 40% to 60% occurring once. This specimen was taken from a patient given preoperative chemotherapy. These receptors all stem from a human donor with esophageal squamous cell carcinoma. The donor label of this sample is uncertain.

The chain recombines TRBV7-8 with TRBJ2-7; no definite D call. Looked up from germline, CDR1 is SGHVS and CDR2 is FQNEAQ. Between the trimmed V and J ends, which lost 7 bases and 0 bases, there was a span of 16 bases. The CDR3 consists of 15 residues. Here the CDR3 DNA reads TGTGCCAGCACGATCGGGCGGCGCGCCTCCTACGAGCAGTACTTC. Translation: CASTIGRRASYEQYF.

In its sample, this clonotype is medium-sized. This chain links TRBV12-3 or TRBV12-4 with TRBJ2-1; TRBD1 matches at 8 bases. There are 16 residues in the CDR3. Trimming removed 7 bases from V and 8 bases from J; junction bases left unmatched: 16. CDR3 sequence reads: CASINRGQGKIDEQFF. The CDR3 coding sequence is TGTGCCAGCATAAACCGCGGACAGGGTAAGATAGATGAGCAGTTCTTC.

The V and J genes are TRBV7-2 and TRBJ2-2; D gene ambiguous. Germline loops: CDR1 SGHTA, CDR2 FQGNSA. CDR3 size: 15 residues. Trimming removed 4 bases at V and 11 bases at J, with 20 bases between. CDR3 DNA: TGTGCCAGCAGCTCGGCGACTCCGAGCACCGATGAGCTGTTTTTT. Its translation is CASSSATPSTDELFF.

Note on this clonotype: The conserved phenylalanine or tryptophan is not found at the CDR3 terminus, so this likely reflects a read error. Because the CDR3's place on the DNA is in doubt, the DNA is left out and the CDR3 is given as listed by TCRdb. The chain joins TRBV7-2 to TRBJ2-5; no check of the table's D call, TRBD2, against the DNA was made. Germline lookup yields CDR1 SGHTA and CDR2 FQGNSA. The length of the CDR3 is 16 amino acids, counting both ends. CDR3 loop: CASSSGRGAARETRHS.

By sample fraction, this clonotype is medium-sized. DNA of the CDR3: TGTGCCAGCAGCCACGCCTCGAGCGAGACCCAGTACTTC. Amino acids: CASSHASSETQYF. The chain links TRBV7-2 to TRBJ2-5; D is unclear. The CDR3 loop spans 13 amino acids. V was clipped by 5 bases and J by 5 bases, with 12 bases between them. The germline gives CDR1 SGHTA, CDR2 FQGNSA.

The chain carries TRBV6-1 and TRBJ2-3; 13 nucleotides agree with TRBD2. V was pared by 9 bases and J by 6 bases, with 15 bases of the junction left unmatched. CDR1 and CDR2 from the germline V gene are MNHNS and SASEGT. The length of the CDR3 is 17 residues. CDR3 residues: CASLKLAGGGGGDTQYF. The CDR3 bases are TGTGCCAGTCTAAAACTAGCGGGGGGGGGGGGGGGGGATACGCAGTATTTT.

To note about this clonotype: The germline gene is not matched at one end of the junction; a read error may be the cause. The chain is built from TRBV7-2 and TRBJ2-3, with a possible D match to TRBD2 (7 bases). Germline values: CDR1 SGHTA, CDR2 FQGNSA. The CDR3 loop spans 15 amino acids. CDR3 sequence: CAGGVAGGGQETQYF. CDR3 nucleotides: TGTGCCGGGGGGGTAGCGGGCGGGGGCCAAGAGACGCAGTACTTT.

The chain links TRBV6-8 to TRBJ2-3; the match to TRBD2 covers 9 bases. Germline values: CDR1 MNHGY, CDR2 SAAAGT. The CDR3 covers 16 residues. The CDR3 protein is CASGGWGGGDQETQYF. The CDR3 region has the DNA TGTGCTAGCGGGGGATGGGGGGGCGGGGACCAAGAGACCCAGTATTTT.

This clonotype showed up just once. The CDR3 nucleotides are TGTGCCAGCAGTTACAGGGAGGAGACCCAGTACTTC. This codes for CASSYREETQYF. The V call is TRBV28, the J call TRBJ2-5, with a weak D call TRBD1 (6 bases). Germline-derived CDR1 and CDR2 are MDHEN and SYDVKM. CDR3 length: 12 residues. The germline V and J ends were trimmed by 4 bases and 5 bases, with 8 bases remaining between them.

The V and J genes are TRBV12-5 and TRBJ2-1; 14 bases are shared with TRBD2. The better agreement between TRBJ2-7 and the DNA end casts doubt on the J call. The CDR3 spans 21 residues. Germline V gene data show CDR1 as LGHNT and CDR2 as FRNRAP. CDR3 sequence reads: CASGLALIEGLAGVRYNEQYF. The CDR3 nucleotides read TGTGCTAGTGGTTTGGCCCTTATAGAGGGACTAGCGGGAGTTCGTTACAATGAGCAGTACTTC.